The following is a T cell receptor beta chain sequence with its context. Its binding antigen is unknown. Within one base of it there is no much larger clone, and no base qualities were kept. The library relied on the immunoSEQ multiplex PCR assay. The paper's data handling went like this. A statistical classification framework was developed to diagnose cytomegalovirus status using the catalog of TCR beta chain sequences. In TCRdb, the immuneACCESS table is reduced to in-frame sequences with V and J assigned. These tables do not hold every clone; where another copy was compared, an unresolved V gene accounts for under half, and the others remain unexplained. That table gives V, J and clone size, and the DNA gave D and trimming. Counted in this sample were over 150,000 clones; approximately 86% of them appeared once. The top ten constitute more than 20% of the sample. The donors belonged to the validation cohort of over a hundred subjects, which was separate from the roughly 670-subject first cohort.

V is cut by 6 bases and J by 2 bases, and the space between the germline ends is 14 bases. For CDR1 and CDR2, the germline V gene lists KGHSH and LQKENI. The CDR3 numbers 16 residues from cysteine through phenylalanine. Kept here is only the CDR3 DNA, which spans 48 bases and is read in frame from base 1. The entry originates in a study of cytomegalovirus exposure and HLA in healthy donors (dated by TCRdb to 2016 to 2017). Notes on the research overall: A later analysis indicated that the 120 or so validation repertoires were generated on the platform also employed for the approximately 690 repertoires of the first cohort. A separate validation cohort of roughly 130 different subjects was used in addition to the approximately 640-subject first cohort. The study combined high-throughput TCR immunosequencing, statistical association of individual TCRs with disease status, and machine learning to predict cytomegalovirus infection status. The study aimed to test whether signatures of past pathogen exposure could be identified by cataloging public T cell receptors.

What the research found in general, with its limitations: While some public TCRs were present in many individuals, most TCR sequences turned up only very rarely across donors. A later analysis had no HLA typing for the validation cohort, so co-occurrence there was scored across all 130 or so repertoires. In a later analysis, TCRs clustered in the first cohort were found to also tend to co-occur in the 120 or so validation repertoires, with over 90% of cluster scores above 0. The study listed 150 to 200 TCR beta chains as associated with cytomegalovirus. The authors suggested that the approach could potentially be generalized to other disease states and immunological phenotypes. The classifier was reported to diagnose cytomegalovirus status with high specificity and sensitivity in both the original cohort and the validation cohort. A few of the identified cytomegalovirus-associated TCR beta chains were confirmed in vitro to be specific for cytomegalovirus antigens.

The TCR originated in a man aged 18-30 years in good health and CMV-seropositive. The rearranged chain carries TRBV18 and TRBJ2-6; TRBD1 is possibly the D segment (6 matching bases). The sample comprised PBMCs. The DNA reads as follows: TGTGCCAGCTCTTCGGACAGTTTGCCTGGGGCCAACGTCCTGACTTTC. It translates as CASSSDSLPGANVLTF.